The present T cell receptor (beta chain) was sequenced within a study of blood T cell repertoires in COVID-19. Study information: From the United States, Italy and Spain came samples of acute and convalescent COVID-19. In each case, the material was cDNA or gDNA derived from T cells, B-cell-depleted T cells, or PBMCs.

V gave up 6 bases and J gave up 7 bases, with 12 bases separating them. The CDR3 loop spans 13 amino acids. Germline V gene sequence: CDR1 LGHDT, CDR2 YNNKEL (reference sequence). In the study's own analysis: From reference gene primer amplification, estimates of nucleated cell counts were derived. TCRdb's copy holds only in-frame clones and misses some; the assay was immunoSEQ multiplex PCR. That table furnishes V, J and clone size, whereas the DNA furnished D and trimming. The sample gives roughly 300,000 clones, roughly 85% of which show up once; approximately 5% is in the top ten. The study drew participants aged about 18 to 89 years from 24 US areas.

This chain uses TRBV3-1 (or the pseudogene TRBV3-2) with TRBJ2-2; D is ambiguous. This TCR was recovered from a woman aged 25 to 39 who had recovered from COVID-19. Sequenced sample: PBMCs or T cells enriched from blood (not recorded which). CDR3 sequence reads: CASRPVGLGELFF. CDR3 coding DNA: TGTGCCAGCAGGCCCGTTGGGCTCGGGGAGCTGTTTTTT.